A selection of T cell receptor beta chains follows, all from one sample in a study of human T cells and chemical hapten exposure. TCRdb re-called the RACE reads with MiXCR, one entry per CDR3 protein. The table records approximately 100,000 distinct CDR3 sequences, more than 7% of them present only once. The sample consisted of whole blood, taken in connection with sensitization to the hapten diphenylcyclopropenone (DPC). The receptor set was obtained from a woman in her 40s with alopecia areata. Some clones in this sample may be carry-over from other donors' samples. CDR3s include the opening cysteine and the closing phenylalanine or tryptophan. A D gene is named only where the DNA matches it firmly. Rows give clone size only sometimes, using once, few, many, or a class for an expanded clone.

d_gene	abundance	v_gene	j_gene	CDR3aa	CDR3nt
TRBD2	many	TRBV20-1	TRBJ2-1	CSSIQTGTSGNEQFF	TGCAGTTCTATACAGACCGGGACTAGCGGCAATGAGCAGTTCTTC
TRBD1	.	TRBV28	TRBJ1-5	CASITQGVGQPQHF	TGTGCCAGCATTACGCAGGGGGTGGGTCAGCCCCAGCATTTT
TRBD1	.	TRBV29-1	TRBJ2-2	CSVSGQGAFGELFF	TGCAGCGTATCGGGACAGGGGGCCTTCGGGGAGCTGTTTTTT
TRBD1	many	TRBV19	TRBJ1-2	CASSEFGQGRPIYGYTF	TGTGCCAGTAGTGAGTTCGGACAGGGGCGACCGATCTATGGCTACACCTTC
TRBD1	few	TRBV11-2	TRBJ2-7	CASSVGRDRAYEQYF	TGTGCCAGCAGCGTAGGCCGGGACAGGGCATACGAGCAGTACTTC
.	.	TRBV29-1	TRBJ2-1	CSVELLQAGDEQFF	TGCAGCGTTGAACTACTTCAAGCAGGGGATGAGCAGTTCTTC
.	many	TRBV7-9	TRBJ2-2	CASSPSGGTPLNTGELFF	TGTGCCAGCAGCCCTTCGGGCGGTACTCCCCTGAACACCGGGGAGCTGTTTTTT
.	.	TRBV7-9	TRBJ1-2	CASSVDSFPGYTF	TGTGCCAGCAGCGTTGACAGCTTTCCTGGCTACACCTTC
TRBD1	few	TRBV6-4	TRBJ1-5	CASLPAPEGACQPQHF	TGTGCCAGCCTCCCTGCCCCCGAGGGGGCTTGTCAGCCCCAGCATTTT
TRBD2	.	TRBV9	TRBJ2-3	CASSGGGALDTQYF	TGTGCCAGCAGCGGCGGGGGGGCCTTGGATACGCAGTATTTT
.	many	TRBV10-3	TRBJ1-4	CAIRGQPGEKLFF	TGTGCCATCAGGGGCCAGCCGGGGGAAAAACTGTTTTTT
.	many	TRBV3-1	TRBJ2-1	CASSRGVSEQFF	TGTGCCAGCAGTCGAGGTGTCAGTGAGCAGTTCTTC
TRBD1	few	TRBV28	TRBJ1-6	CASSPQQGSQNSPLHF	TGTGCCAGCAGTCCCCAACAGGGGAGTCAGAATTCACCCCTCCACTTT
.	few	TRBV3-1	TRBJ2-4	CASSGTGGLAKNIQYF	TGTGCCAGCAGCGGTACAGGAGGACTAGCCAAAAACATTCAGTACTTC
.	.	TRBV5-1	TRBJ2-1	CASSISPTGSRSHNEQFF	TGCGCCAGCAGCATATCCCCGACAGGATCTCGCTCCCACAATGAGCAGTTCTTC
TRBD2	.	TRBV2	TRBJ2-7	CASSEARRGNHEQYF	TGTGCCAGCAGTGAGGCCCGGCGGGGGAACCACGAGCAGTACTTC
.	.	TRBV11-3	TRBJ2-3	CASSPSGPDTQYF	TGTGCCAGCAGCCCCTCAGGGCCAGATACGCAGTATTTT
TRBD2	few	TRBV7-9	TRBJ2-2	CASSSGTSGGARWTGELFF	TGTGCCAGCAGCTCCGGGACTAGCGGGGGGGCCCGGTGGACCGGGGAGCTGTTTTTT
.	.	TRBV7-9	TRBJ1-5	CASSPGVGSNQPQHF	TGTGCCAGCAGCCCGGGGGTGGGTAGCAATCAGCCCCAGCATTTT
.	.	TRBV7-2	TRBJ2-6	CASSLEIRTIGGANVLTF	TGTGCCAGCAGCTTAGAGATTCGGACGATCGGTGGGGCCAACGTCCTGACTTTC
.	few	TRBV5-8	TRBJ1-1	CASSLMRGAWDTEAFF	TGTGCCAGCAGCCTAATGAGGGGGGCCTGGGACACTGAAGCTTTCTTT
TRBD1	few	TRBV4-1	TRBJ2-7	CASSQDETGSQYF	TGCGCCAGCAGCCAAGATGAGACAGGGTCTCAGTACTTC
.	.	TRBV19	TRBJ2-5	CASSIQFRGQETQYF	TGTGCCAGTAGTATACAATTCAGAGGGCAAGAGACCCAGTACTTC
.	many	TRBV6-5	TRBJ1-1	CASSSPTGTYTEAFF	TGTGCCAGCAGTTCCCCTACAGGGACCTACACTGAAGCTTTCTTT
TRBD1	many	TRBV2	TRBJ2-5	CASSVRGRTGETQYF	TGTGCCAGCAGTGTGAGGGGACGGACAGGGGAGACCCAGTACTTC
TRBD2	few	TRBV29-1	TRBJ2-7	CSVLGAGAYEQYF	TGCAGCGTTCTCGGGGCGGGGGCCTACGAGCAGTACTTC
.	.	TRBV6-2/TRBV6-3	TRBJ1-2	CASSYLSPLLYGYTF	TGTGCCAGCAGTTATCTCAGTCCTCTGCTTTATGGCTACACCTTC
.	many	TRBV7-3	TRBJ1-1	CASSRVRGTEAFF	TGTGCCAGCAGCCGAGTTAGGGGGACTGAAGCTTTCTTT
.	few	TRBV6-1	TRBJ1-5	CASNTAGGNQPQHF	TGTGCCAGCAACACCGCAGGCGGAAATCAGCCCCAGCATTTT
.	.	TRBV15	TRBJ1-5	CATSRYNQPQHF	TGTGCCACCAGCAGGTACAATCAGCCCCAGCATTTT
.	.	TRBV28	TRBJ1-4	CASSINSGGKGKLFF	TGTGCCAGCAGTATTAACTCGGGAGGCAAAGGAAAACTGTTTTTT
.	.	TRBV5-4	TRBJ2-1	CASSPDLERLNEQFF	TGTGCCAGCAGCCCCGATTTAGAGAGGCTTAATGAGCAGTTCTTC
TRBD2	many	TRBV11-2	TRBJ2-3	CASSAVGYDSGGAPDTQYF	TGTGCCAGCAGCGCAGTGGGGTACGATAGCGGGGGGGCCCCAGATACGCAGTATTTT
.	many	TRBV6-5	TRBJ2-7	CASSIGGGAGSSYEQYF	TGTGCCAGCAGCATAGGGGGGGGTGCCGGGAGCTCCTACGAGCAGTACTTC
.	many	TRBV18	TRBJ2-5	CASSPPWRGPETQYF	TGTGCCAGCTCACCACCCTGGCGGGGGCCGGAGACCCAGTACTTC
.	.	TRBV18	TRBJ1-2	CASSPSGANYGYTF	TGTGCCAGCTCACCAAGCGGTGCGAACTATGGCTACACCTTC
.	many	TRBV6-2/TRBV6-3	TRBJ1-1	CASSYEDPLGYTEAFF	TGTGCCAGCAGTTACGAGGACCCCCTCGGGTACACTGAAGCTTTCTTT
.	few	TRBV12-3/TRBV12-4	TRBJ1-6	CASSLGINSPLHF	TGTGCCAGCAGTTTGGGAATCAATTCACCCCTCCACTTT
TRBD1	.	TRBV7-9	TRBJ2-1	CASGDRYNEQFF	TGTGCCAGCGGGGACAGATACAATGAGCAGTTCTTC
.	many	TRBV27	TRBJ2-7	CASRDVYEQYF	TGTGCCAGCAGAGACGTCTACGAGCAGTACTTC
TRBD2	few	TRBV20-1	TRBJ2-5	CSAQRSSGQETQYF	TGCAGTGCTCAGCGTTCTAGCGGCCAAGAGACCCAGTACTTC
.	.	TRBV4-2	TRBJ1-2	CASSQDRRTTNYGYTF	TGTGCCAGCAGCCAAGACAGGCGGACGACTAACTATGGCTACACCTTC
.	few	TRBV7-2	TRBJ2-5	CASSLAVRETQYF	TGTGCCAGCAGCTTAGCGGTCCGGGAGACCCAGTACTTC
.	many	TRBV28	TRBJ2-1	CASSFRTGLKGSYNEQFF	TGTGCCAGCAGTTTCCGGACCGGCCTGAAGGGAAGCTACAATGAGCAGTTCTTC
TRBD1	few	TRBV28	TRBJ1-2	CASRGLGQGDGYTF	TGTGCCAGCAGAGGATTAGGACAGGGGGATGGCTACACCTTC
.	.	TRBV4-1	TRBJ1-6	CASSQGVSPLHF	TGCGCCAGCAGCCAAGGAGTTTCACCCCTCCACTTT
TRBD2	few	TRBV7-9	TRBJ2-1	CASSQGTSGGLFNEQFF	TGTGCCAGCAGCCAGGGGACTAGCGGGGGCCTCTTCAATGAGCAGTTCTTC
.	.	TRBV11-2	TRBJ2-1	CASSSAFQGYYNEQFF	TGTGCCAGCAGCTCCGCCTTTCAGGGTTACTACAATGAGCAGTTCTTC
.	.	TRBV7-2	TRBJ2-7	CASSLANGLQPYEQYF	TGTGCCAGCAGCTTAGCAAACGGATTACAACCCTACGAGCAGTACTTC
.	few	TRBV6-5	TRBJ2-7	CASRRSGSDEQYF	TGTGCCAGCAGACGGTCGGGCTCGGACGAGCAGTACTTC
.	many	TRBV12-3/TRBV12-4	TRBJ2-1	CASSSFGGEQFF	TGTGCCAGCAGTTCCTTTGGAGGTGAGCAGTTCTTC
.	many	TRBV14	TRBJ2-3	CASSQVSSTDTQYF	TGTGCCAGCAGCCAAGTGTCTAGCACAGATACGCAGTATTTT
TRBD1	many	TRBV4-3	TRBJ1-1	CASSLTGVVAEAFF	TGCGCCAGCAGCCTAACAGGGGTGGTAGCTGAAGCTTTCTTT
TRBD2	.	TRBV6-5	TRBJ2-3	CASSLFIPGLAPSGTDTQYF	TGTGCCAGCAGCCTCTTTATTCCGGGACTAGCCCCCTCCGGCACAGATACGCAGTATTTT
.	.	TRBV5-1	TRBJ2-1	CASSSGGASYNEQFF	TGCGCCAGCAGCTCAGGGGGGGCGTCGTACAATGAGCAGTTCTTC
TRBD1	many	TRBV5-1	TRBJ1-2	CASNRGSTSFYGYTF	TGCGCCAGCAACAGGGGATCTACCTCCTTCTATGGCTACACCTTC
TRBD1	many	TRBV30	TRBJ1-1	CAWRATGGEGVEAFF	TGTGCCTGGCGTGCTACAGGGGGCGAGGGAGTTGAAGCTTTCTTT
TRBD1	many	TRBV30	TRBJ1-6	CAWSQTGGAYNSPLHF	TGTGCCTGGAGTCAGACAGGGGGCGCCTATAATTCACCCCTCCACTTT
.	many	TRBV7-9	TRBJ1-1	CASSLVTNTEAFF	TGTGCCAGCAGCTTAGTGACAAACACTGAAGCTTTCTTT